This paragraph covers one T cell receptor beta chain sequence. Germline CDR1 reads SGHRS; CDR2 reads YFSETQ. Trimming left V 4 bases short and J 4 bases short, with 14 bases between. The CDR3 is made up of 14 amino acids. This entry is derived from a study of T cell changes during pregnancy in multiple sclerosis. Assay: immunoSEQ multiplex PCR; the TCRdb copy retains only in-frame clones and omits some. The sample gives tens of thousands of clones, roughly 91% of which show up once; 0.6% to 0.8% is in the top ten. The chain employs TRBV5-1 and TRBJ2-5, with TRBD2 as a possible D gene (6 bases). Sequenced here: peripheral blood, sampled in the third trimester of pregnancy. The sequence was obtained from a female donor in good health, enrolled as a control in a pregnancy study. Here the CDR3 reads CASSPGTSTETQYF. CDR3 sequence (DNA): TGCGCCAGCAGCCCCGGGACTTCCACAGAGACCCAGTACTTC.